This T cell receptor beta chain was observed in a study of Graves' ophthalmopathy and Graves' hyperthyroidism. Amplification of the TCR beta CDR3 regions used RNA transcripts (as template). First-round RT-PCR relied on HTBI primers, and a second-round multiplex PCR came next. In TCRdb, the multiplex PCR reads were re-called with MiXCR into one record per CDR3 protein. The sample holds 740,000 or so distinct CDR3 sequences, 40% seen once. This CDR3 is 12 amino acids long. Trimming pared 8 bases from V and 4 bases from J, leaving 9 bases between. Germline V lookup: CDR1 MNHNS, CDR2 SASEGT. The rearrangement uses TRBV6-1 and TRBJ1-3; D unclear. Sequenced material: peripheral blood. The clonotype comes from an adult man with Graves' ophthalmopathy. The CDR3 nucleotides are TGTGCCAGCCGGACTACGGGAAACACCATATATTTT. It specifies CASRTTGNTIYF.